This T cell receptor (beta chain) appears in the sequencing data of a study of cytomegalovirus exposure and HLA in healthy donors. This clone was picked up a small number of times. The PCR was carried out with 60 Vbeta primers and 13 Jbeta primers. The assay was immunoSEQ multiplex PCR, and TCRdb's table has in-frame clones only and misses some. The data contain more than 150,000 clones, 79% of them singletons. V was clipped by 7 bases and J by 5 bases, with 12 bases between them. The CDR3 has 12 residues. CDR1 and CDR2 (germline): MNHEY, SVGAGI. The chain carries TRBV6-5 and TRBJ2-7; D not resolved. Material: PBMCs. This receptor was obtained from a girl between 5 and 17 years old in good health and CMV-seropositive. The CDR3 DNA is TGTGCCAGCACGACTCTGATGAACGAGCAGTACTTC. Translating gives CASTTLMNEQYF.